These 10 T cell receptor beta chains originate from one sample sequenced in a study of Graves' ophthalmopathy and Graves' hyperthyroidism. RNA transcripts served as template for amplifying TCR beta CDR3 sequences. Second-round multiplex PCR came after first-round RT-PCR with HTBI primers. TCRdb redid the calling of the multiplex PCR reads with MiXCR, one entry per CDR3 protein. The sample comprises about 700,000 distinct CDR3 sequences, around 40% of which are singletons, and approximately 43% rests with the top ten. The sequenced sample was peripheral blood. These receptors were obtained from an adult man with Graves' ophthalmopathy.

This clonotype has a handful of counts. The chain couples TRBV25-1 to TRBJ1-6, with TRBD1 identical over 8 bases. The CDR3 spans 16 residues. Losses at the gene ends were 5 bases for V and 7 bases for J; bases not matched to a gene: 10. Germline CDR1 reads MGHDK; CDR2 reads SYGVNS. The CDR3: CASSTPGGVGNSPLHF. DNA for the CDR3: TGTGCCAGCAGTACCCCAGGGGGCGTAGGGAATTCACCCCTCCACTTT.

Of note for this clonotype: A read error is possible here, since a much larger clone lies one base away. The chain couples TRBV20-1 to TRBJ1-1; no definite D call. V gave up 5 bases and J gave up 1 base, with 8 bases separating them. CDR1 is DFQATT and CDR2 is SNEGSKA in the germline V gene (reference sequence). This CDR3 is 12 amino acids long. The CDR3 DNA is TGCAGTGCTGGCTCGGCGAACACTGAAGCTTTCTTT. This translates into CSAGSANTEAFF.

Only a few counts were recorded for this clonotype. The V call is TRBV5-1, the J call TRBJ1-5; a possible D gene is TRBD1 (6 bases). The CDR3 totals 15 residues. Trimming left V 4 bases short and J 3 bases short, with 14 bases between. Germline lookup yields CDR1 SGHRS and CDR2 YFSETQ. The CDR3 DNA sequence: TGCGCCAGCAGCCTGGACAGTGGCATCAATCAGCCCCAGCATTTT. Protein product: CASSLDSGINQPQHF.

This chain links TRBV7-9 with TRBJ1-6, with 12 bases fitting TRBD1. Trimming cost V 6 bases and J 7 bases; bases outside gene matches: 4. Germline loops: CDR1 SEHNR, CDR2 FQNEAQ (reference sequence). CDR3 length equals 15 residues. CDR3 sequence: CASSHGTGGNSPLHF. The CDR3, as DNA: TGTGCCAGCAGTCACGGGACAGGGGGCAATTCACCCCTCCACTTT.

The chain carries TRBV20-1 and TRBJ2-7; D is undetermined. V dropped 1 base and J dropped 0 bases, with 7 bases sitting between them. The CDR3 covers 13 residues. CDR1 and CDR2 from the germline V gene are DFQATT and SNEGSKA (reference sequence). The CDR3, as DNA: TGCAGTGCTAGAGCCCAGTCCTCCTACGAGCAGTACTTC. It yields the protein CSARAQSSYEQYF.

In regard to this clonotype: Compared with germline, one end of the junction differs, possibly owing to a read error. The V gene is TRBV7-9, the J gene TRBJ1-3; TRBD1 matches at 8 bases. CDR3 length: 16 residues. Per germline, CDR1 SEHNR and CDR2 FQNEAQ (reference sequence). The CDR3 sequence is CASRPEDRDFGNTIYF. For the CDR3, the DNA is TGTGCTAGCAGGCCTGAGGACAGGGATTTTGGAAACACCATATATTTT.

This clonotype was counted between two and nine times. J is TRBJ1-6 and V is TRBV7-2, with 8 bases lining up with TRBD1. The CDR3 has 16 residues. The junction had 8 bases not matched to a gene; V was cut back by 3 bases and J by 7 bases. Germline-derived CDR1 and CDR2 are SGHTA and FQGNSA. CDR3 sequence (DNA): TGTGCCAGCAGCTTCTCAGGGGGCGCAAACAATTCACCCCTCCACTTT. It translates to CASSFSGGANNSPLHF.

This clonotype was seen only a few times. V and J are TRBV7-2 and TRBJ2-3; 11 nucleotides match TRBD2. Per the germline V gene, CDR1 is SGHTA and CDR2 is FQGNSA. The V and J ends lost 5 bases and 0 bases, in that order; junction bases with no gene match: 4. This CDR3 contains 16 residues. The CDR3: CASSVRTSGSTDTQYF. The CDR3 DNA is TGTGCCAGCAGCGTGAGGACTAGCGGGAGCACAGATACGCAGTATTTT.

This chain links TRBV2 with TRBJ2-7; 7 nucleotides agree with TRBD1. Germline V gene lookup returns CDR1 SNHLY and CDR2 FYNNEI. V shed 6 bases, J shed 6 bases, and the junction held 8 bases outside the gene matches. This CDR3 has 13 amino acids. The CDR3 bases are TGTGCCAGCAGCAGGGGGTGGACCGGCGAGCAGTACTTC. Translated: CASSRGWTGEQYF.

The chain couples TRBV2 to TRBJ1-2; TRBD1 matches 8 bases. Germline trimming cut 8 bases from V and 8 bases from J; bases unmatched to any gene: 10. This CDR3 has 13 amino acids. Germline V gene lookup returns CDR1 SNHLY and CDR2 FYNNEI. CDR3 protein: CASQMDRVRGYTF. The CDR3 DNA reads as TGTGCCAGCCAAATGGACAGGGTGAGAGGCTACACCTTC.